This TCR beta chain was sequenced in a study of blood T cell repertoires in COVID-19. Across the study: Samples came from the United States, Italy and Spain, spanning acute and convalescent COVID-19. Sources were T cells, B-cell-depleted T cells, or PBMCs; the material itself was cDNA or gDNA.

This clone was found once. The CDR3 is 14 amino acids. Germline lookup yields CDR1 SGHTA and CDR2 FQGNSA. The ends lost 4 bases at V and 3 bases at J; junction bases unmatched: 2. As originally analysed: Cell counts per sample came from amplifying reference gene primers. Sequencing used immunoSEQ multiplex PCR; TCRdb keeps in-frame clones, though not all of them. V and J calls and clone size follow that table, whereas D and trimming were derived from the DNA. The data show 60,000 to 75,000 clones, over 80% seen once. The source of this sequence is a man aged 50-60 years with active COVID-19. Sequencing input: peripheral blood. The rearrangement joins TRBV7-2 to TRBJ2-7; 11 nucleotides align to TRBD2. The CDR3: CASSSLAGGYEQYF. The CDR3 bases are TGTGCCAGCAGCTCTCTAGCGGGAGGCTACGAGCAGTACTTC.